This T cell receptor beta chain was sequenced in a study of cytomegalovirus exposure and HLA in healthy donors. The overall study: In terms of ancestry, the Caucasian-associated cluster contained roughly 80% of the roughly 400 genotyped donors. Study-level results: Later on, an analysis tied 18,000 or so TCR beta sequences to HLA alleles at 0.05 false discovery rate. Later analysis identified a missense DCLRE1C variant that was linked to TCR beta V- and J-gene trimming.

Both 60 Vbeta primers and 13 Jbeta primers went into the PCR. Here immunoSEQ multiplex PCR was the method, and the copy in TCRdb shows in-frame clones only, minus some. The sample shows about 95,000 clones, approximately 70% of them seen only once. Concerning this clone itself: Its antigen is not identified.

Among the donors, all were healthy bone marrow donors. Trimming took off 4 bases at V and 3 bases at J, with 20 bases between the two ends. The germline V gene has CDR1 SEHNR and CDR2 FQNEAQ (reference sequence). This CDR3 is built from 17 residues. The TCR was taken from a woman aged 45 to 65 in good health and CMV-seropositive. The chain combines TRBV7-9 with TRBJ2-3; a weak D match, TRBD2 (9 bases). Source material: PBMCs. CDR3: CASSSGGVAGETDTQYF. DNA for the CDR3: TGTGCCAGCAGCTCAGGGGGCGTAGCGGGAGAAACAGATACGCAGTATTTT.